The 8 T cell receptor beta chains reported below all come from one sample, sequenced in a study of blood T cell repertoires in COVID-19. The protocol was immunoSEQ multiplex PCR, while the TCRdb copy is restricted to in-frame clones and leaves out a portion. The repertoire holds roughly 86,000 clones, with approximately 84% as singletons. Input material: peripheral blood. The source of these receptors is a man aged 55 to 70 with acute or convalescent COVID-19.

The chain employs TRBV9 and TRBJ2-5, with 8 bases identical to TRBD2. The CDR3 spans 16 residues. CDR1 and CDR2 (germline): SGDLS, YYNGEE. The junction had 12 bases not matched to a gene; V was cut back by 3 bases and J by 5 bases. The CDR3 loop reads CASSAPGRGARETQYF. The CDR3 nucleotides are TGTGCCAGCAGCGCACCGGGGCGGGGGGCAAGGGAGACCCAGTACTTC.

The V gene is TRBV5-4, the J gene TRBJ2-5, with D possibly being TRBD2 (6 bases). The CDR3 runs to 15 residues. In germline, CDR1 is SGHNT, CDR2 YYREEE (reference sequence). Trimming removed 4 bases from V and 5 bases from J, with 18 bases in between. CDR3 bases: TGTGCCAGCAGCCGCGACTGGGGGGAAGACGAGACCCAGTACTTC. Its protein is CASSRDWGEDETQYF.

This chain joins TRBV9 and TRBJ1-5; no firm D call. Germline values: CDR1 SGDLS, CDR2 YYNGEE. There are 15 residues in the CDR3. Trimming removed 0 bases at V and 2 bases at J, with 9 bases between. The CDR3 loop reads CASSVGSGGNQPQHF. The CDR3 nucleotides read TGTGCCAGCAGCGTAGGGTCGGGAGGCAATCAGCCCCAGCATTTT.

This sequence joins TRBV19 and TRBJ2-1; D unclear. CDR3 size: 14 residues. Per germline, CDR1 LNHDA and CDR2 SQIVND (reference sequence). Trimming removed 4 bases from V and 4 bases from J, with 11 bases in between. In DNA form, the CDR3 reads TGTGCCAGTAGTACCTTACACATTTACAATGAGCAGTTCTTC. Translated, it gives CASSTLHIYNEQFF.

The rearrangement links TRBV24-1 to TRBJ1-2; D is unclear. This CDR3 is built from 12 residues. CDR1 and CDR2 from the germline V gene are KGHDR and SFDVKD. V lost 7 bases, J lost 8 bases, and 13 bases lay in between. CDR3 sequence: CATSAGLGGYTF. The CDR3 nucleotides read TGTGCCACCAGCGCGGGCTTGGGAGGCTACACCTTC.

The chain carries TRBV5-1 and TRBJ1-3; maybe TRBD1 (5 bases). Germline CDR1 and CDR2: SGHRS and YFSETQ. The CDR3 covers 16 residues. V gave up 4 bases and J gave up 0 bases, with 14 bases separating them. CDR3 amino acids: CASSTGSGPSGNTIYF. The CDR3 DNA reads TGCGCCAGCAGCACAGGATCCGGGCCCTCTGGAAACACCATATATTTT.

The rearrangement links TRBV29-1 to TRBJ1-1, with 9 bases lining up with TRBD1. Trimming cost V 7 bases and J 5 bases; bases outside gene matches: 8. Germline values: CDR1 SQVTM, CDR2 ANQGSEA. The CDR3 runs to 13 residues. CDR3 DNA: TGCAGCGGAGGGACAGGGAGTGATACTGAAGCTTTCTTT. Protein: CSGGTGSDTEAFF.

The genes are TRBV2 and TRBJ2-5; a weak D match, TRBD2 (6 bases). V was pared by 9 bases and J by 5 bases, with 13 bases between. Germline CDR1 and CDR2: SNHLY and FYNNEI. The CDR3 length is 12 residues. The CDR3 sequence: CARSREEETQYF. The CDR3 nucleotides read TGTGCCAGGTCGAGGGAGGAGGAGACCCAGTACTTC.